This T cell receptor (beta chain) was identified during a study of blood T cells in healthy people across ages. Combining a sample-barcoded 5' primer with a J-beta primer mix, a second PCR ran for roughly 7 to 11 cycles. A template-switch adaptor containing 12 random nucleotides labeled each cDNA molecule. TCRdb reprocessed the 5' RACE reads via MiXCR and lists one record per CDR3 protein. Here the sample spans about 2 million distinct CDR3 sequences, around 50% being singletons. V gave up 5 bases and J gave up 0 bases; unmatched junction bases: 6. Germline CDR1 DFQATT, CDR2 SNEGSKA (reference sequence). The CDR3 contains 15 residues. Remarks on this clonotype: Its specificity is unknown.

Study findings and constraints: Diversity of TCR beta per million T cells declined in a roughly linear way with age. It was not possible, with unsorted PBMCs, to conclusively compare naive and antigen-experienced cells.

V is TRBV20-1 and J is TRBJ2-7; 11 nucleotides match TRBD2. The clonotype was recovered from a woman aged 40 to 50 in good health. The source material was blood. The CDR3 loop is CSAFISGGASYEQYF. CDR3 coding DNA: TGCAGTGCTTTTATTAGCGGGGGGGCCTCCTACGAGCAGTACTTC.